The source of this T cell receptor beta chain is a study of OX40 agonist ivuxolimab in advanced cancers. Study-wide context: Patients were dosed with the agonistic anti-OX40 (CD134) antibody ivuxolimab. Regarding the study as a whole: There was clonal expansion of CD4+ and CD8+ blood T cells by week 6 at 0.1 to 3.0 mg/kg.

V dropped 1 base and J dropped 1 base, with 11 bases sitting between them. Germline V lookup: CDR1 MGHRA, CDR2 YSYEKL. The CDR3 is 15 residues long. As to this clone: Its target is not known.

Measured with immunoSEQ multiplex PCR; TCRdb has only the in-frame clones, and not every one. The sample yields about 59,000 clones, more than 75% seen once. The specimen comprised CD4+ or CD8+ T cells sorted from blood, sampled in a trial of the OX40 agonist ivuxolimab. This sequence originates from an adult with an advanced solid tumor such as melanoma, head and neck, liver or kidney cancer. This chain links TRBV4-1 with TRBJ2-7; D could derive from TRBD1 or TRBD2 (5 bases each). The CDR3 reads CASSQGDRRSYEQYF. CDR3 bases: TGCGCCAGCAGCCAAGGGGACCGACGATCCTACGAGCAGTACTTC.